This T cell receptor (beta chain) was identified during a study of CD4+ T cells in melanoma. Sequenced by immunoSEQ multiplex PCR; TCRdb stores in-frame clones only, minus some. The table lists roughly 150,000 clones, 80% to 95% of them singletons, with about 1.5% in the top ten. This CDR3 is built from 12 residues. Deletions cut 6 bases from V and 7 bases from J, with 12 bases between. CDR1 is MNHNS and CDR2 is SASEGT in the germline V gene. The V call is TRBV6-1, the J call TRBJ1-2; D is unclear. This TCR was sampled from a human donor with melanoma. The CDR3 here is CASRSEIGGYTF. The CDR3 bases are TGTGCCAGCAGGAGTGAGATTGGTGGCTACACCTTC.